This TCR beta chain originates from a study of shared clonotypes between healthy human individuals. Only Caucasian adults living in Nashville, Tennessee made up the donor group. TCRdb's copy holds only in-frame clones and misses some; the assay was immunoSEQ multiplex PCR. The top ten hold around 1.8% of the sample, which has approximately 700,000 clones, around 78% seen once. V was shortened by 3 bases and J by 8 bases, with 8 bases between the two germline ends. Germline CDR1 and CDR2: SNHLY and FYNNEI. This CDR3 is 13 amino acids long. V and J are TRBV2 and TRBJ1-6; the D is unclear. What was sequenced was memory CD4+ T cells sorted from blood. Subset reported: CD45RA-negative fraction. The sequence derives from a woman aged 30 to 39 in good health. CDR3 amino acids: CASSEGIDSPLHF. CDR3 sequence (DNA): TGTGCCAGCAGTGAGGGGATCGATTCACCCCTCCACTTT.